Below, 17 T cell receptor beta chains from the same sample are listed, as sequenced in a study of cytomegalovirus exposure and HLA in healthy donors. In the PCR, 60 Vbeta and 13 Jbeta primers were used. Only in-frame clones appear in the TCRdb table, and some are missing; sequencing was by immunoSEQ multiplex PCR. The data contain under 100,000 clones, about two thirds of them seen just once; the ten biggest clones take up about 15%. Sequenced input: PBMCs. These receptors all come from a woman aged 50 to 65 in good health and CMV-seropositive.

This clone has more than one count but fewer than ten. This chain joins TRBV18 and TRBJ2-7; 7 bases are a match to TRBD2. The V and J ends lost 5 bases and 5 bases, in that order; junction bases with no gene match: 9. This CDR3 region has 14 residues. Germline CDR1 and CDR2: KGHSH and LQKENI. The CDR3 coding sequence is TGTGCCAGCTCATCGACTAGCTCAAACGACGAGCAGTACTTC. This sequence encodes CASSSTSSNDEQYF.

The CDR3 region is CASSLARGTQYF. The CDR3 DNA follows: TGTGCCAGCAGCTTAGCGCGGGGAACCCAGTACTTC. V gene TRBV7-8 combines with J gene TRBJ2-5, with a possible D match to TRBD2 (6 bases). The V gene's germline CDR1 is SGHVS and CDR2 FQNEAQ. The CDR3 totals 12 residues. The V end lost 0 bases, the J end lost 8 bases, and 7 bases lay between the germline ends. The full variable domain, in which reference TRBV7-8 and TRBJ2-5 provide the parts outside the CDR3, is GAGVSQSPRYKVAKRGQDVALRCDPISGHVSLFWYQQALGQGPEFLTYFQNEAQLDKSGLPSDRFFAERPEGSVSTLKIQRTQQEDSAVYLCASSLARGTQYFGPGTRLLVL.

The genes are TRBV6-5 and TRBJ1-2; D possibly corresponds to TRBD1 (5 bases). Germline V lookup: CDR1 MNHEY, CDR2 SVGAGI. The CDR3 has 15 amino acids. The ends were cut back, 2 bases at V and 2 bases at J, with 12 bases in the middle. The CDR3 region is CASSYRGIANYGYTF. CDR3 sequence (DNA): TGTGCCAGCAGTTACCGGGGGATAGCCAACTATGGCTACACCTTC.

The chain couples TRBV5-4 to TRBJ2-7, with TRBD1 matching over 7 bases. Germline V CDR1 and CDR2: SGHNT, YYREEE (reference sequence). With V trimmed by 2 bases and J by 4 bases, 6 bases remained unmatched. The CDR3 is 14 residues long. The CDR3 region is CASSFLQGQYEQYF. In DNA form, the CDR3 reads TGTGCCAGCAGCTTTCTACAGGGGCAATACGAGCAGTACTTC. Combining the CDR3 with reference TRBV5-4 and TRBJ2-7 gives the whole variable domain ETGVTQSPTHLIKTRGQQVTLRCSSQSGHNTVSWYQQALGQGPQFIFQYYREEENGRGNFPPRFSGLQFPNYSSELNVNALELDDSALYLCASSFLQGQYEQYFGPGTRLTVT.

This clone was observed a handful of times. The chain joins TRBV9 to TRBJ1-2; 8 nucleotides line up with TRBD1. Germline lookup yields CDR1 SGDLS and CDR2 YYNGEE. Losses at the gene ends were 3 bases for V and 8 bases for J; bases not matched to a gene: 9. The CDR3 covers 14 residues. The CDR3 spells CASSGQGAKGGYTF. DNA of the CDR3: TGTGCCAGCAGCGGTCAGGGGGCCAAGGGGGGCTACACCTTC.

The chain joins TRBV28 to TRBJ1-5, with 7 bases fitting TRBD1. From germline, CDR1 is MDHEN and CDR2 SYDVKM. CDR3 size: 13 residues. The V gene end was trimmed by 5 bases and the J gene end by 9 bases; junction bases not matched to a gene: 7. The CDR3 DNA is TGTGCCAGCAGTGGGGACAGCCATGGGCCCCAGCATTTT. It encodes CASSGDSHGPQHF.

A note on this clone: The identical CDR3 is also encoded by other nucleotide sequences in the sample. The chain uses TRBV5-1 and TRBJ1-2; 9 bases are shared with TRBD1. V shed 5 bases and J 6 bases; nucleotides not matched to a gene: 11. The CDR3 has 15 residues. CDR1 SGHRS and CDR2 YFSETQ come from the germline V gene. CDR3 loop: CASSLTLGQGHGYTF. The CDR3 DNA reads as TGCGCCAGCAGTCTGACCTTGGGACAGGGACATGGCTACACCTTC.

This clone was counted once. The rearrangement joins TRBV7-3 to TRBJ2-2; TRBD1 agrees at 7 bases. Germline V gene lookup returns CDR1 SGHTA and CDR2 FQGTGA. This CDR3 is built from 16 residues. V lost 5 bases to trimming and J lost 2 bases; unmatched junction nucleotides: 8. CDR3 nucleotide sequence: TGTGCCAGCAGCAAGCTCGGGACAGCAAACACCGGGGAGCTGTTTTTT. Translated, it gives CASSKLGTANTGELFF. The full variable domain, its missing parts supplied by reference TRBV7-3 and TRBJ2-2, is GAGVSQTPSNKVTEKGKYVELRCDPISGHTALYWYRQSLGQGPEFLIYFQGTGAADDSGLPNDRFFAVRPEGSVSTLKIQRTERGDSAVYLCASSKLGTANTGELFFGEGSRLTVL.

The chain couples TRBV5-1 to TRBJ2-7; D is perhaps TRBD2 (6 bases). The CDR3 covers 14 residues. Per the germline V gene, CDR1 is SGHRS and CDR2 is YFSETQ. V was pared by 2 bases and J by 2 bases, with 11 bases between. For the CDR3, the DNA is TGCGCCAGCAGCTTTCTAGGCGGGACCTACGAGCAGTACTTC. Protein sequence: CASSFLGGTYEQYF.

CDR3 sequence: CASSEYNPGDTQYF. The DNA for the CDR3 is TGTGCCAGCAGTGAATATAACCCGGGAGATACGCAGTATTTT. The chain has TRBV25-1 and TRBJ2-3; D gene unclear. The V and J ends lost 0 bases and 5 bases respectively, with 9 bases between them. CDR3 length equals 14 residues. CDR1 is MGHDK, CDR2 SYGVNS, per germline. Based on the CDR3 plus reference TRBV25-1 and TRBJ2-3, the full variable domain is EADIYQTPRYLVIGTGKKITLECSQTMGHDKMYWYQQDPGMELHLIHYSYGVNSTEKGDLSSESTVSRIRTEHFPLTLESARPSHTSQYLCASSEYNPGDTQYFGPGTRLTVL.

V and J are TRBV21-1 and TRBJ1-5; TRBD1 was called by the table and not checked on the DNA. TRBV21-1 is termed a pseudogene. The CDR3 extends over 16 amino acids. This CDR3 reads CASSTSVGGYLEPQHF. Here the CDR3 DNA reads TGTGCCAGCAGCACTTCGGTAGGGGGATACCTAGAGCCCCAGCATTTT.

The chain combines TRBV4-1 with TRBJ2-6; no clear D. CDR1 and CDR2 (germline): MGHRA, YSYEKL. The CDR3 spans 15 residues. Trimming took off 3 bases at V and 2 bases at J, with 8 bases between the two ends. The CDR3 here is CASSQISPGANVLTF. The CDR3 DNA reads TGCGCCAGCAGCCAGATAAGCCCTGGGGCCAACGTCCTGACTTTC.

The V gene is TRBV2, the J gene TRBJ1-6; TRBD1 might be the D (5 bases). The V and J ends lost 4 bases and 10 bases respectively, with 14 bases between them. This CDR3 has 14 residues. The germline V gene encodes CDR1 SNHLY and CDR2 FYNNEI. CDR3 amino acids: CASSAQGVQSPLHF. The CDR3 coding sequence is TGTGCCAGCAGTGCCCAAGGGGTGCAATCACCCCTCCACTTT. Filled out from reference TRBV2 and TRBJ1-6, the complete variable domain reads EPEVTQTPSHQVTQMGQEVILRCVPISNHLYFYWYRQILGQKVEFLVSFYNNEISEKSEIFDDQFSVERPDGSNFTLKIRSTKLEDSAMYFCASSAQGVQSPLHFGNGTRLTVT.

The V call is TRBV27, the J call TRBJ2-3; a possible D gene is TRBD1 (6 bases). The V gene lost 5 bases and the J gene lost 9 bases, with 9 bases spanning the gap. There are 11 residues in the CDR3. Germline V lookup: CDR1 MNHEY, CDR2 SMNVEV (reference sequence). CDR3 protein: CASSPGHTQYF. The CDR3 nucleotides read TGTGCCAGCAGTCCGGGACACACGCAGTATTTT.

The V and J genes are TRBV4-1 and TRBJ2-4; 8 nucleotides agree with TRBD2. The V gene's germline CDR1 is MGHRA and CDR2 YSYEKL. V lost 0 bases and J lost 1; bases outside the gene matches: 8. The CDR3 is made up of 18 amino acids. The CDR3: CASSQDLGGLGAKNIQYF. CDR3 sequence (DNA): TGCGCCAGCAGCCAAGATCTCGGGGGACTAGGGGCCAAAAACATTCAGTACTTC.

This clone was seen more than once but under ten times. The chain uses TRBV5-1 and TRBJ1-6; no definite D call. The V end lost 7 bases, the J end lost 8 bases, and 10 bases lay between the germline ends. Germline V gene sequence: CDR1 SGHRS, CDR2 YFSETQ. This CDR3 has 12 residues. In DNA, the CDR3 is TGCGCCAGCTCGGCCCAGGATTCACCCCTCCACTTT. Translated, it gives CASSAQDSPLHF.

The chain's CDR3 is CASSLNMARTGVPRGYGYTF. The CDR3 DNA reads as TGTGCCAGCTCCCTAAACATGGCCCGGACAGGGGTTCCCCGTGGCTATGGCTACACCTTC. This rearrangement joins TRBV18 to TRBJ1-2, with TRBD1 identical over 9 bases. The ends lost 6 bases at V and 4 bases at J; junction bases unmatched: 24. Germline lookup yields CDR1 KGHSH and CDR2 LQKENI. CDR3 length equals 20 residues.